Sequencing of this TCR beta chain was carried out in a study of blood T cells in healthy people across ages. The study, taken as a whole, reports: Possibly confounding the expanded clonotype changes was the fact that donor CMV status was unknown. No conclusive comparison of naive versus antigen-experienced cells was possible with unsorted PBMCs.

Remarks on this clonotype: Its antigen is not identified.

CDR1 SQVTM and CDR2 ANQGSEA come from the germline V gene. With V trimmed by 5 bases and J by 0 bases, 6 bases remained unmatched. This CDR3 has 16 amino acids. Sample-barcoded 5' priming and a J-beta primer mix drove a second PCR of roughly 7 to 11 cycles. TCRdb redid the calling of the 5' RACE reads with MiXCR, one entry per CDR3 protein. The table records 790,000 or so distinct CDR3 sequences, approximately 53% of them present only once. The sample providers were healthy Caucasian people from Russia, aged about 6 to 95. The source is a man aged 40-49 years in good health. V is TRBV29-1 and J is TRBJ2-2; 10 positions match TRBD1. Material for sequencing was blood. Written as DNA, the CDR3 is TGCAGCGTTCGGGACAGGGGCCCCTCGAACACCGGGGAGCTGTTTTTT. Its translation is CSVRDRGPSNTGELFF.